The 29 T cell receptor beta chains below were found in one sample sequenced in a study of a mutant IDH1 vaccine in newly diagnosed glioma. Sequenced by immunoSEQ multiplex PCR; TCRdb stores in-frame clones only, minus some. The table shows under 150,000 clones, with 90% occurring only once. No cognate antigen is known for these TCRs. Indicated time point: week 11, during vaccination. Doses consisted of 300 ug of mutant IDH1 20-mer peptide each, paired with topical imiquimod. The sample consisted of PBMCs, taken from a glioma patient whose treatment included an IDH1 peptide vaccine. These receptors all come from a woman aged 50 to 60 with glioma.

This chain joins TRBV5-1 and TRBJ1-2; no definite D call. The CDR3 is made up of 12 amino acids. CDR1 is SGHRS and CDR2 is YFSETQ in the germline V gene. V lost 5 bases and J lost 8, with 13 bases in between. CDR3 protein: CASRRPQEGYTF. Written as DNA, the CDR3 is TGCGCCAGCAGGCGTCCGCAAGAAGGCTACACCTTC.

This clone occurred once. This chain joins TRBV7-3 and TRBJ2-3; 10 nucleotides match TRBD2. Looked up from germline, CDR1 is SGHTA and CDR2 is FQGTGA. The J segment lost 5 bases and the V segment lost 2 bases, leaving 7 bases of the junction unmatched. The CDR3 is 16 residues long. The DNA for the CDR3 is TGTGCCAGCAGCTTAGAAGCGGGAGGGTATATAGATACGCAGTATTTT. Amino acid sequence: CASSLEAGGYIDTQYF.

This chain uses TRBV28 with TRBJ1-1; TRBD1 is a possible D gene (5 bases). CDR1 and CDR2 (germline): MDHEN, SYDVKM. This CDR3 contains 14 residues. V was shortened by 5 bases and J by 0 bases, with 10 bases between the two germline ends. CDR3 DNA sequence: TGTGCCAGCAGTCCCGGGACGGTGAACACTGAAGCTTTCTTT. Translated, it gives CASSPGTVNTEAFF. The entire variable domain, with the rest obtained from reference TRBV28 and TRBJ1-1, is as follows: DVKVTQSSRYLVKRTGEKVFLECVQDMDHENMFWYRQDPGLGLRLIYFSYDVKMKEKGDIPEGYSVSREKKERFSLILESASTNQTSMYLCASSPGTVNTEAFFGQGTRLTVV.

CDR3 in DNA: TGTGCCATCAGTTCCCTAATATTTTCCAGGGACTCTTCCTCGACCAACTATGGCTACACCTTC. It translates to CAISSLIFSRDSSSTNYGYTF. This sequence joins TRBV10-3 and TRBJ1-2; D is possibly TRBD1 (5 bases). The CDR3 sequence is 21 residues long. Trimming pared 5 bases from V and 2 bases from J, leaving 33 bases between. Germline V gives CDR1 ENHRY, CDR2 SYGVKD.

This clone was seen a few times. CDR3 nucleotide sequence: TGCGCCAGCAGCCGCTGGTCGGGACCGCAAGAGACCCAGTACTTC. This encodes CASSRWSGPQETQYF. The rearrangement uses TRBV5-1 and TRBJ2-5, with D perhaps assigned TRBD1 or TRBD2 (5 bases each). The V and J ends lost 4 bases and 2 bases respectively, with 15 bases between them. The germline CDR1 and CDR2 sequences are SGHRS and YFSETQ. The CDR3 runs 15 residues.

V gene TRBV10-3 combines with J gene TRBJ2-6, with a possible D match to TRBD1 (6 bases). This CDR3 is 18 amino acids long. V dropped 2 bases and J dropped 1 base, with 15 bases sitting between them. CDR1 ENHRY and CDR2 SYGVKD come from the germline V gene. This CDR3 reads CAISERDKPASGANVLTF. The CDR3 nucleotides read TGTGCCATCAGTGAGAGGGACAAGCCCGCTTCTGGGGCCAACGTCCTGACTTTC.

CDR3 region: CASSEAGATEAFF. The CDR3 DNA sequence: TGTGCCAGCTCAGAGGCAGGGGCGACCGAAGCTTTCTTT. The chain links TRBV18 to TRBJ1-1; D perhaps matches TRBD1 (6 bases). The V end lost 5 bases, the J end lost 8 bases, and 15 bases lay between the germline ends. The CDR3 totals 13 residues. Germline V lookup: CDR1 KGHSH, CDR2 LQKENI. The variable domain in full, with the rest retrieved from reference TRBV18 and TRBJ1-1, is NAGVMQNPRHLVRRRGQEARLRCSPMKGHSHVYWYRQLPEEGLKFMVYLQKENIIDESGMPKERFSAEFPKEGPSILRIQQVVRGDSAAYFCASSEAGATEAFFGQGTRLTVV.

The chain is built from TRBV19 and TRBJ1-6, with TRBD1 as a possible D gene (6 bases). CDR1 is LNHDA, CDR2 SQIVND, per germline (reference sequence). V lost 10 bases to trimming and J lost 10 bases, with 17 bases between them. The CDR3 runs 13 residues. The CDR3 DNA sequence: TGTGCCACAGAGGGGGGAGGAGGCTCACCCCTCCACTTT. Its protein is CATEGGGGSPLHF.

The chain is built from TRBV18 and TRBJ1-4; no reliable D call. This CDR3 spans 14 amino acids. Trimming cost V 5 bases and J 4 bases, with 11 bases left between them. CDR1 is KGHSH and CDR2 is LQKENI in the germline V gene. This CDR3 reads CASSSGLDNEKLFF. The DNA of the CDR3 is TGTGCCAGCTCAAGTGGGCTCGATAATGAAAAACTGTTTTTT. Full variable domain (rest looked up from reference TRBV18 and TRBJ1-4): NAGVMQNPRHLVRRRGQEARLRCSPMKGHSHVYWYRQLPEEGLKFMVYLQKENIIDESGMPKERFSAEFPKEGPSILRIQQVVRGDSAAYFCASSSGLDNEKLFFGSGTQLSVL.

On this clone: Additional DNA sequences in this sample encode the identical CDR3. The DNA for the CDR3 is TGCGCCAGCAGCCTCGGTGCAGATACGCAGTATTTT. Its translation: CASSLGADTQYF. This chain joins TRBV5-1 and TRBJ2-3; D ambiguous. The ends were cut back, 4 bases at V and 4 bases at J, with 7 bases in the middle. This CDR3 is 12 amino acids long. Germline CDR1 is SGHRS and CDR2 is YFSETQ.

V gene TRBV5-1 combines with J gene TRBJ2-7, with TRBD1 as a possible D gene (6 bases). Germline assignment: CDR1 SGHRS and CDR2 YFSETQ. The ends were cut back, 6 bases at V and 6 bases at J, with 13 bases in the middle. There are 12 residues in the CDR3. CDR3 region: CASTSTGIEQYF. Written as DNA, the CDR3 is TGCGCCAGCACCTCGACAGGCATCGAGCAGTACTTC.

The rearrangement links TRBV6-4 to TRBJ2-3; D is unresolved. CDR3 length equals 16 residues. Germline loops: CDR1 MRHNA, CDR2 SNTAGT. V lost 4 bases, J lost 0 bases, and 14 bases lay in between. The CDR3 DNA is TGTGCCAGCAGTGCGGATGTGGCGGCCAGCACAGATACGCAGTATTTT. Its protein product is CASSADVAASTDTQYF.

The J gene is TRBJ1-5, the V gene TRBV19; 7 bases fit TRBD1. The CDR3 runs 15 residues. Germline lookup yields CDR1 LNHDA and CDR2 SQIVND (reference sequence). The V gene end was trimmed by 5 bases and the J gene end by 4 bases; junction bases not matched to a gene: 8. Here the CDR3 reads CASSSQGQRNQPQHF. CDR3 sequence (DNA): TGTGCCAGTAGTTCCCAGGGACAGCGAAATCAGCCCCAGCATTTT.

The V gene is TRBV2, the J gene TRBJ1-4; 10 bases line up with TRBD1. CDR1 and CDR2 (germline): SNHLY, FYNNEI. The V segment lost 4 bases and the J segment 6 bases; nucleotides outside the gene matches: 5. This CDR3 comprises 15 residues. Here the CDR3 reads CASSADRGLDEKLFF. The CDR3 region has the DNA TGTGCCAGCAGTGCAGACAGGGGGCTGGATGAAAAACTGTTTTTT.

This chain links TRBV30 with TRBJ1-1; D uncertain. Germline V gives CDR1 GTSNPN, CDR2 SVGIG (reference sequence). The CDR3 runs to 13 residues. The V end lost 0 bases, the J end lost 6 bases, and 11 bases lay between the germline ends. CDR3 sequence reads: CAWSVYGVPEAFF. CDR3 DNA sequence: TGTGCCTGGAGTGTATACGGGGTCCCTGAAGCTTTCTTT.

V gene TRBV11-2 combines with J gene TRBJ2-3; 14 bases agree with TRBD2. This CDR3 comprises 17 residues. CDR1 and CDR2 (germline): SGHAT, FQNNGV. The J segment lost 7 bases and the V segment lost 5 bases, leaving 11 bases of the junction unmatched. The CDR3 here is CASSLRTGTSGSHTQYF. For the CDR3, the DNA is TGTGCCAGCAGCCTACGGACCGGGACTAGCGGGAGCCATACGCAGTATTTT.

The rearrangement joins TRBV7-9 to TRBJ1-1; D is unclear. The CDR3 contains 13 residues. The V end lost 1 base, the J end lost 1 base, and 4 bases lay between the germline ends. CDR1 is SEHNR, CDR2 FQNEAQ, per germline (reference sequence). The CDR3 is CASSLGRNTEAFF. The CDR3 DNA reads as TGTGCCAGCAGCTTAGGCAGGAACACTGAAGCTTTCTTT.

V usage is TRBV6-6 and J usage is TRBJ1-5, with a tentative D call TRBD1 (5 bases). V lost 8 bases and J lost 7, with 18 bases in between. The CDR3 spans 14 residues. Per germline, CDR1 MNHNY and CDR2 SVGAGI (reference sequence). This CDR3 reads CASSKGGAPQPQHF. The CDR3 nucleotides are TGTGCCAGCTCCAAGGGCGGGGCCCCACAGCCCCAGCATTTT.

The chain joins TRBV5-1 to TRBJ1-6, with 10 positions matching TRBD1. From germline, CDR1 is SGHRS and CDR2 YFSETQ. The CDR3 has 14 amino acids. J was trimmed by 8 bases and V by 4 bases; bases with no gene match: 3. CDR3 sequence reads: CASSPGQGDSPLHF. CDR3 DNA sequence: TGCGCCAGCAGCCCCGGACAGGGGGATTCACCCCTCCACTTT. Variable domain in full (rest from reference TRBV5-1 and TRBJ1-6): KAGVTQTPRYLIKTRGQQVTLSCSPISGHRSVSWYQQTPGQGLQFLFEYFSETQRNKGNFPGRFSGRQFSNSRSEMNVSTLELGDSALYLCASSPGQGDSPLHFGNGTRLTVT.

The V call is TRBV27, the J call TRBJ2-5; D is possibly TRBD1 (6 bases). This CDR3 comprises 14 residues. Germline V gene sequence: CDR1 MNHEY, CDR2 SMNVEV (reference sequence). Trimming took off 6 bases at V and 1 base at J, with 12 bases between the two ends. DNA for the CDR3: TGTGCCAGCAGGTCAGGACAGTCCCAAGAGACCCAGTACTTC. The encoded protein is CASRSGQSQETQYF.

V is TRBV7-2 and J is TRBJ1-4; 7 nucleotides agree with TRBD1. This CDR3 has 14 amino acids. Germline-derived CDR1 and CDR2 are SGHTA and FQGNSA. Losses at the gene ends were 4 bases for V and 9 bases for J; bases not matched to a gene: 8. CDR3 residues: CASSSSTGLKKLFF. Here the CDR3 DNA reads TGTGCCAGCAGCTCCTCGACAGGGCTCAAAAAACTGTTTTTT.

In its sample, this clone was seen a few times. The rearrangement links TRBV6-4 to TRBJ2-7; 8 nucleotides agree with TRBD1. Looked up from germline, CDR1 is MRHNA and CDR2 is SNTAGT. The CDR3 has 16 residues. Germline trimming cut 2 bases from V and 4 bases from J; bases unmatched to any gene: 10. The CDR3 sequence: CASSDRGQGACYEQYF. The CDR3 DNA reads TGTGCCAGCAGTGACCGGGGTCAGGGGGCTTGTTACGAGCAGTACTTC.

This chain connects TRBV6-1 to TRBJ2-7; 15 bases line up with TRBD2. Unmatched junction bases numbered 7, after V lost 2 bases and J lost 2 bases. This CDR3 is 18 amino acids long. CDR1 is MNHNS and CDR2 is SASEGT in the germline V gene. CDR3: CASSEIGLAGGRTYEQYF. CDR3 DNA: TGTGCCAGCAGTGAAATCGGACTAGCGGGAGGGAGGACCTACGAGCAGTACTTC.

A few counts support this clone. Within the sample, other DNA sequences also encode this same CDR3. CDR3 coding DNA: TGCGCCAGCAGGGGACAGGGGAACACCGGGGAGCTGTTTTTT. Protein product: CASRGQGNTGELFF. This rearrangement joins TRBV5-1 to TRBJ2-2; 9 nucleotides line up with TRBD1. V shed 5 bases, J shed 1 base, and the junction held 0 bases outside the gene matches. This CDR3 comprises 14 residues. The germline V gene has CDR1 SGHRS and CDR2 YFSETQ.

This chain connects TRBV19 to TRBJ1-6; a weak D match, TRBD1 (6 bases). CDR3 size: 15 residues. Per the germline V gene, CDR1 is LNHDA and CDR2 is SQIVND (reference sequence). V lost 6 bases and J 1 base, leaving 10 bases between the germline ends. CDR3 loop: CASRNRASYNSPLHF. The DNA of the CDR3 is TGTGCCAGTAGGAACAGGGCGTCCTATAATTCACCCCTCCACTTT.

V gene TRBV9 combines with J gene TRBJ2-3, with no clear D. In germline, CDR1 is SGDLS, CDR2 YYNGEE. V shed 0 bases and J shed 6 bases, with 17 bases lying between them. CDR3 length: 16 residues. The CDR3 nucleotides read TGTGCCAGCAGCGTAGGATCTGCTGGGGTCGAGGATACGCAGTATTTT. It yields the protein CASSVGSAGVEDTQYF.

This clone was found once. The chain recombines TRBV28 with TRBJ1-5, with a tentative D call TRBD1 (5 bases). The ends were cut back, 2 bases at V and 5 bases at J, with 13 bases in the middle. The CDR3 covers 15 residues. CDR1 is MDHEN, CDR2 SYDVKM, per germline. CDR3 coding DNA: TGTGCCAGCAGTTTAAGCTGGCCGGGGGATCAGCCCCAGCATTTT. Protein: CASSLSWPGDQPQHF.

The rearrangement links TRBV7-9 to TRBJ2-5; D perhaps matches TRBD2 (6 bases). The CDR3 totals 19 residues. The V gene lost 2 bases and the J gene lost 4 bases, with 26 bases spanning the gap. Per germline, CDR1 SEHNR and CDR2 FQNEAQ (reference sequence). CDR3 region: CASSLTGGRDPRRGETQYF. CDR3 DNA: TGTGCCAGCAGCTTAACTGGGGGGAGAGATCCCCGCCGGGGAGAGACCCAGTACTTC.

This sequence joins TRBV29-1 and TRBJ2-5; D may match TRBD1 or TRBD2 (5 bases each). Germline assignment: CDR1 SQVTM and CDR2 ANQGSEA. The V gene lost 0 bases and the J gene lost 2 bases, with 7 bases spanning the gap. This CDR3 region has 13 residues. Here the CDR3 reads CSVEEWGQETQYF. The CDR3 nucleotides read TGCAGCGTTGAAGAGTGGGGGCAAGAGACCCAGTACTTC. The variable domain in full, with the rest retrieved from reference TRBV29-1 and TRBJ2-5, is SAVISQKPSRDICQRGTSLTIQCQVDSQVTMMFWYRQQPGQSLTLIATANQGSEATYESGFVIDKFPISRPNLTFSTLTVSNMSPEDSSIYLCSVEEWGQETQYFGPGTRLLVL.